The sequence of this TCR beta chain was determined in a study of blood T cell repertoires in COVID-19. TCRdb keeps only in-frame clones here, not all; method: immunoSEQ multiplex PCR. The data hold more than 250,000 clones, with approximately 86% observed a single time. Looked up from germline, CDR1 is SGHTA and CDR2 is FQGNSA. This CDR3 is 14 amino acids long. Trimming removed 4 bases from V and 2 bases from J, with 12 bases in between. The clonotype comes from a human donor in a cohort sampled during active COVID-19. The genes are TRBV7-2 and TRBJ2-7; weak D call: TRBD1 (6 bases). Sequencing was done on a sample of peripheral blood. The CDR3 here is CASSSWDNPYEQYF. For the CDR3, the DNA is TGTGCCAGCAGCTCATGGGACAACCCCTACGAGCAGTACTTC.